One T cell receptor beta chain is described in this entry. Its antigen is not identified. This sample was included in a study of T cells in Graves' hyperthyroidism and ophthalmopathy. The J segment lost 2 bases and the V segment lost 0 bases, leaving 10 bases of the junction unmatched. This CDR3 has 17 amino acids. Germline-derived CDR1 and CDR2 are SGDLS and YYNGEE. Study results and caveats: Ophthalmopathy was model-predicted a median about six months pre-onset. Blood also held most thyroid clonotypes expanded beyond 0.001.

Amplification of TCR beta CDR3 regions was performed using RNA transcripts as template. The TCR CDR3 was amplified in a first-round RT-PCR using the HTBI primer set. TCRdb recomputed calls from the multiplex PCR reads with MiXCR, one row per CDR3 protein. The table records 500,000 to 800,000 distinct CDR3 sequences, 14% of them present only once. Ophthalmopathy patients had Clinical Activity Score at least 3, NOSPECS grade at least 4, duration under 3 months. The chain employs TRBV9 and TRBJ1-1, with 7 bases lining up with TRBD1. Sample: blood. This TCR came from a woman between 50 and 59 years old with Graves' ophthalmopathy. The CDR3 spells CASSVGIDRVANTEAFF. CDR3 in DNA: TGTGCCAGCAGCGTAGGGATAGACAGGGTCGCCAACACTGAAGCTTTCTTT.